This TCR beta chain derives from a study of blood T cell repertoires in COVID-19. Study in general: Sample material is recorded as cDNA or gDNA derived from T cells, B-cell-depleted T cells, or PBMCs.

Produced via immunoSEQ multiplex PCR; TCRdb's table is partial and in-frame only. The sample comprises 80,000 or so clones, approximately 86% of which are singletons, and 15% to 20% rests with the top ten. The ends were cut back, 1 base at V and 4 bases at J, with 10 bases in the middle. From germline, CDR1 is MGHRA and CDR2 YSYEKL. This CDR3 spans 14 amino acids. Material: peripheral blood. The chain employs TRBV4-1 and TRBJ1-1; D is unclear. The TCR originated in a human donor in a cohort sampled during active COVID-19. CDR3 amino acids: CASSQATVTTEAFF. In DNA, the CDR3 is TGCGCCAGCAGCCAAGCAACAGTAACCACTGAAGCTTTCTTT.